The 6 T cell receptor beta chains below come from one sample, sequenced in a study of OX40 agonist ivuxolimab in advanced cancers. The method was immunoSEQ multiplex PCR; TCRdb's version includes in-frame clones alone and lacks a portion of them. The sample has roughly 45,000 clones; nearly 80% are singletons. Specimen: CD4+ or CD8+ T cells sorted from blood, collected in a trial of the OX40 agonist ivuxolimab. The receptors were sampled from an adult with an advanced solid tumor such as melanoma, head and neck, liver or kidney cancer.

The chain combines TRBV5-1 with TRBJ1-2; D remains ambiguous. Germline CDR1 is SGHRS and CDR2 is YFSETQ. The germline V and J ends were trimmed by 4 bases and 8 bases, with 18 bases remaining between them. CDR3 size: 14 residues. The CDR3 bases are TGCGCCAGCAGCATAGGACCACACCAAGAGGGCTACACCTTC. This gives the protein CASSIGPHQEGYTF.

The V and J genes are TRBV2 and TRBJ2-5; 8 bases agree with TRBD1. Germline values: CDR1 SNHLY, CDR2 FYNNEI. The V and J ends lost 10 bases and 3 bases, in that order; junction bases with no gene match: 10. This CDR3 has 14 residues. The CDR3 loop reads CATRVGTGEETQYF. In DNA, the CDR3 is TGTGCCACAAGGGTCGGGACAGGAGAAGAGACCCAGTACTTC.

V and J are TRBV11-2 and TRBJ2-2; D gene uncertain. V was pared by 7 bases and J by 7 bases, with 10 bases between. This CDR3 is 12 amino acids long. Germline lookup yields CDR1 SGHAT and CDR2 FQNNGV. CDR3 protein: CASKGPGGELFF. CDR3 DNA sequence: TGTGCCAGCAAGGGTCCTGGCGGGGAGCTGTTTTTT.

The chain has TRBV15 and TRBJ1-4, with TRBD1 identical over 9 bases. The CDR3 contains 15 residues. The V segment lost 2 bases and the J segment 9 bases; nucleotides outside the gene matches: 7. Looked up from germline, CDR1 is LNHNV and CDR2 is YYDKDF (reference sequence). The CDR3 DNA is TGTGCCACCAGCAGATTGCCGGGACAGGGTCAAAAACTGTTTTTT. It specifies CATSRLPGQGQKLFF.

The chain links TRBV19 to TRBJ2-3; the match to TRBD2 covers 12 bases. This CDR3 is built from 15 residues. Germline V gene data show CDR1 as LNHDA and CDR2 as SQIVND (reference sequence). With V trimmed by 6 bases and J by 2 bases, 3 bases remained unmatched. The CDR3 reads CASSRTSGVTDTQYF. The CDR3 nucleotides are TGTGCCAGTAGCCGGACTAGCGGGGTCACAGATACGCAGTATTTT.

The gene calls are TRBV11-1 and TRBJ2-7; D might be TRBD1 (5 bases). CDR3 length equals 12 residues. Germline V CDR1 and CDR2: SGHAT, FQDESV (reference sequence). Between the trimmed V and J ends, which lost 3 bases and 3 bases, there was a span of 6 bases. CDR3 sequence reads: CASSLQGYEQYF. The CDR3 nucleotides are TGTGCCAGCAGCTTGCAGGGCTACGAGCAGTACTTC.